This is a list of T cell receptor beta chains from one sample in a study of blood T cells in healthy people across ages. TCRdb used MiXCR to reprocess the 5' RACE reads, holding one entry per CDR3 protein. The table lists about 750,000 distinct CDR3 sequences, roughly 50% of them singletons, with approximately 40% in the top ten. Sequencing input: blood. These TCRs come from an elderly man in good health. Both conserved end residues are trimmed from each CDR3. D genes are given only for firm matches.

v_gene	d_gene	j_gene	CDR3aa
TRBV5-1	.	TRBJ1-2	ASSFFRTGDYGYT
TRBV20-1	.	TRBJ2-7	SARAPAESYEQY
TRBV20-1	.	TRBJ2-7	SAPGTPTNYEQY
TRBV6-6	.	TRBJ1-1	ASTLGLNEAF
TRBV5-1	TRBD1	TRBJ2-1	ASSFNRGNEQF
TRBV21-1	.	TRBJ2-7	AARDRASYEQY
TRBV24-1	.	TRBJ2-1	ATSGISYNEQF
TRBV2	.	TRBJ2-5	ATARRNQETQY
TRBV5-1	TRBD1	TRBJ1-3	ASSPGTGDGNTIY
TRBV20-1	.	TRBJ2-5	SGAPLSSNKYQETQY
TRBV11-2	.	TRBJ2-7	ASRPTGRETLY
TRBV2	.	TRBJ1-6	ASYVGRQNSPLH
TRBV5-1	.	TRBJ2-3	ASSLGEAGADTQY
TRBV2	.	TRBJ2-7	ASSAWTPSYEQY
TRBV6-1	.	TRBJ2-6	ASSLRGRSGANVLT
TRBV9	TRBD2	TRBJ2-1	ASSGGLAGVYNEQF
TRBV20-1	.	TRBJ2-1	SVISSYNEQF
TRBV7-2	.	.	ASSPPGTSPREQY
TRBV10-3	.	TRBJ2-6	AISAAGTLRSGANVLT
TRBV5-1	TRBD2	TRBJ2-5	ASSMPGLAVQETQY
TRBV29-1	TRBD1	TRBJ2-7	SGSGTGQYEQY
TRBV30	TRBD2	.	AWSVKREGRTQY
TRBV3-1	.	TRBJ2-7	ASSQDPTGYEQY
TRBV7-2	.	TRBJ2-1	ASSPQRGGNEQF
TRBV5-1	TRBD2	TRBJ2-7	ASSLGSREYEQY
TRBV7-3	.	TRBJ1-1	ASSLQGFYAEAF
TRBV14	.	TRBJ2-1	ASSRDLGVLAEEF
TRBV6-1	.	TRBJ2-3	ASSEPGRADTQY
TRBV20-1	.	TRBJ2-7	SARDPRDVYEQY
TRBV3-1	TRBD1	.	ASSPWDRGEQY
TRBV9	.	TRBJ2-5	ASSPDGVGQQY
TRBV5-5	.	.	ASSFVAGRGEYEQY
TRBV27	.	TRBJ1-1	ASSFVQNTEAF
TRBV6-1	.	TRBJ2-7	ASSRGNYEQY
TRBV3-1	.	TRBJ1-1	ASSQVPGVNTEAF